This is a list of T cell receptor beta chains from one sample in a study of blood T cell repertoires in COVID-19. Generated by immunoSEQ multiplex PCR, the TCRdb table keeps only in-frame clones and is missing some. The top ten clones hold about 3.5% of a sample with roughly 100,000 clones, around 92% of them seen once. Sequencing used peripheral blood. The receptors were sampled from a woman aged 55-70 years with acute or convalescent COVID-19. The CDR3 runs from the conserved cysteine through the conserved F or W. Each record gives: J gene, D gene, V gene, clone size, CDR3 protein, CDR3 DNA. D genes are given only for firm matches. Clone size is given for some rows only: seen once, a few or many times, or a class if the clone is expanded.

TRBJ2-1 - TRBV7-6 - CASSLADRNNEQFF TGTGCCAGCAGCTTAGCGGACAGAAACAATGAGCAGTTCTTC
TRBJ2-5 TRBD1 TRBV10-3 - CAIAGQGLETQYF TGTGCCATCGCGGGACAGGGCCTCGAGACCCAGTACTTC
TRBJ1-1 - TRBV18 once CASSYKQGDAEAFF TGTGCCAGCTCATACAAACAGGGTGATGCTGAAGCTTTCTTT
TRBJ2-1 TRBD2 TRBV7-9 - CASSPGLAGSIYNEQFF TGTGCCAGCAGCCCAGGACTAGCGGGATCAATCTACAATGAGCAGTTCTTC
TRBJ2-5 - TRBV12-3/TRBV12-4 - CASSLYQETQYF TGTGCCAGCAGCCTGTACCAAGAGACCCAGTACTTC
TRBJ2-1 TRBD1 TRBV18 - CASSPPQDRAASEQFF TGTGCCAGCTCACCCCCCCAGGACAGGGCAGCGAGTGAGCAGTTCTTC
TRBJ2-5 - TRBV4-2 - CASSQDPGPQTQYF TGTGCCAGCAGCCAAGATCCAGGCCCTCAGACCCAGTACTTC
TRBJ2-2 - TRBV9 - CASSLRGGDYNTGELFF TGTGCCAGCAGCTTACGAGGGGGGGACTATAACACCGGGGAGCTGTTTTTT
TRBJ2-7 - TRBV6-5 - CASSYSRQGSYEQYF TGTGCCAGCAGTTACTCAAGGCAGGGATCCTACGAGCAGTACTTC
TRBJ1-4 TRBD1 TRBV9 once CASSDTDRGHEKLFF TGTGCCAGCAGCGACACCGACAGGGGCCATGAAAAACTGTTTTTT
TRBJ2-5 - TRBV3-1/TRBV3-2 - CASSPTWGGEETQYF TGTGCCAGCAGCCCAACTTGGGGCGGGGAAGAGACCCAGTACTTC
TRBJ1-6 - TRBV15 - CATSPIGVNSPLHF TGTGCCACCAGTCCAATCGGGGTGAATTCACCCCTCCACTTT
TRBJ2-1 TRBD2 TRBV4-2 - CASSHSGGSYNEQFF TGTGCCAGCAGCCATAGCGGGGGCTCCTACAATGAGCAGTTCTTC
TRBJ2-5 TRBD1 TRBV9 - CASSVDMDRETQYF TGTGCCAGCAGCGTAGACATGGACAGGGAGACCCAGTACTTC
TRBJ2-2 TRBD2 TRBV4-2 - CASSQEHSGRYTGELFF TGTGCCAGCAGCCAAGAACATAGCGGGAGATACACCGGGGAGCTGTTTTTT
TRBJ1-1 - TRBV5-5 - CASSLAQGWYTEAFF TGTGCCAGCAGCTTGGCCCAGGGTTGGTACACTGAAGCTTTCTTT
TRBJ2-4 TRBD2 TRBV13 once CASSQEQRGIAKNIQYF TGTGCCAGCAGTCAAGAACAGCGGGGCATAGCCAAAAACATTCAGTACTTC
TRBJ2-7 TRBD2 TRBV5-5 once CASSQSAGGEQYF TGTGCCAGCAGCCAATCAGCGGGGGGCGAGCAGTACTTC
TRBJ2-1 TRBD2 TRBV5-1 - CASSPGTSGSVEQFF TGCGCCAGCAGCCCGGGGACTAGCGGGAGTGTTGAGCAGTTCTTC
TRBJ2-5 TRBD2 TRBV9 - CASSVTSGLAKETQYF TGTGCCAGCAGCGTAACATCGGGACTAGCGAAAGAGACCCAGTACTTC
TRBJ1-2 TRBD1 TRBV3-1/TRBV3-2 - CASTDTLGQTYGYTF TGTGCCAGCACCGATACGCTGGGACAGACTTATGGCTACACCTTC
TRBJ2-1 TRBD2 TRBV14 - CASSQLLAGGYNEQFF TGTGCCAGCAGCCAACTCTTAGCGGGAGGATACAATGAGCAGTTCTTC
TRBJ2-3 TRBD2 TRBV29-1 - CSVVGPLAGGGHTDTQYF TGCAGCGTTGTTGGCCCCCTAGCGGGAGGAGGGCACACAGATACGCAGTATTTT